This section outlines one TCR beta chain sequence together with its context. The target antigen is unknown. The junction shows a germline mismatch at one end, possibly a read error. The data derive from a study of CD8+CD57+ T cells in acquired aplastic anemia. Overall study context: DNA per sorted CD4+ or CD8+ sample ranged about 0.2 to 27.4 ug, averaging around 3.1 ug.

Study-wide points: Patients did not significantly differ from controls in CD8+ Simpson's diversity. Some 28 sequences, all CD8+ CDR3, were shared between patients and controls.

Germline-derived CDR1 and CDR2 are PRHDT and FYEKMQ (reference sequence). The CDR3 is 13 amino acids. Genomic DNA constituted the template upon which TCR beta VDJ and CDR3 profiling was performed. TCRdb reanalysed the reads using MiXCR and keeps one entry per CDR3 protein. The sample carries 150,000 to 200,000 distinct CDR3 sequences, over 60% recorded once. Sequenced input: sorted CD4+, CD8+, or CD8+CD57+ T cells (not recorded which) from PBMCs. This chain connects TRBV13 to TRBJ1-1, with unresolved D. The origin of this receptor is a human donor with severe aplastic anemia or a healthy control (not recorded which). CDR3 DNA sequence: TGTGCCAGCAGCGCTCCAGGAGGAACTGAGGCTTTCTTT. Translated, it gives CASSAPGGTEAFF.